The 14 T cell receptor beta chains given below trace back to one sample, sequenced in a study of T cell changes during pregnancy in multiple sclerosis. TCRdb's copy holds only in-frame clones and misses some; the assay was immunoSEQ multiplex PCR. The sample gives about 50,000 clones, 92% of which show up once; 0.39% is in the top ten. The specimen was CD4+ T cells from peripheral blood mononuclear cells, collected after pregnancy. The receptors come from a female donor with multiple sclerosis, enrolled in a pregnancy study.

J is TRBJ2-3 and V is TRBV6-6; 11 bases align to TRBD2. CDR1 and CDR2 from the germline V gene are MNHNY and SVGAGI (reference sequence). V was clipped by 2 bases and J by 4 bases; unmatched bases: 2. CDR3 length: 15 residues. CDR3 residues: CASSYLAGGADTQYF. The DNA for the CDR3 is TGTGCCAGCAGTTACCTAGCGGGAGGTGCAGATACGCAGTATTTT.

This chain connects TRBV29-1 to TRBJ1-1; weak D call: TRBD1 (6 bases). Germline V gives CDR1 SQVTM, CDR2 ANQGSEA. Between the trimmed V and J ends, which lost 4 bases and 1 base, there was a span of 13 bases. This CDR3 region has 14 residues. CDR3 loop: CSVGAGRGNTEAFF. CDR3 nucleotide sequence: TGCAGCGTTGGGGCTGGCAGGGGGAACACTGAAGCTTTCTTT.

The V and J genes are TRBV7-6 and TRBJ1-5; unclear D gene. The germline V gene encodes CDR1 SGHVS and CDR2 FNYEAQ. Trimming removed 2 bases from V and 4 bases from J, with 6 bases in between. This CDR3 has 13 residues. The CDR3 nucleotides read TGTGCCAGCAGCTTATCGGGGAATCAGCCCCAGCATTTT. Its translation: CASSLSGNQPQHF. Drawing the rest from reference TRBV7-6 and TRBJ1-5, the complete variable domain is GAGVSQSPRYKVTKRGQDVALRCDPISGHVSLYWYRQALGQGPEFLTYFNYEAQQDKSGLPNDRFSAERPEGSISTLTIQRTEQRDSAMYRCASSLSGNQPQHFGDGTRLSIL.

This chain connects TRBV21-1 to TRBJ2-1; TRBD2 is the table's D call and was not checked against the DNA. TRBV21-1 has pseudogene status. The CDR3 length is 16 residues. The CDR3 coding sequence is TGTGCCAGCAGCGTAAGACTAGCGGGAGAGGAAGATGAGCAGTTCTTC. This sequence encodes CASSVRLAGEEDEQFF.

V and J are TRBV30 and TRBJ2-7, with 8 positions matching TRBD1. The CDR3 totals 13 residues. V lost 5 bases and J lost 4; bases outside the gene matches: 7. Germline V gene lookup returns CDR1 GTSNPN and CDR2 SVGIG (reference sequence). CDR3 DNA: TGTGCCTGGCGGGGGACAGGTTTTTACGAGCAGTACTTC. This translates into CAWRGTGFYEQYF.

This clone appeared a single time. The V and J genes are TRBV19 and TRBJ1-5, with 9 bases identical to TRBD1. The CDR3 extends over 15 amino acids. Germline CDR1 and CDR2: LNHDA and SQIVND (reference sequence). V gave up 3 bases and J gave up 7 bases; unmatched junction bases: 7. The CDR3 spells CASSMGTGRLQPQHF. CDR3 DNA sequence: TGTGCCAGTAGTATGGGGACAGGGCGATTGCAGCCCCAGCATTTT.

The chain links TRBV11-2 to TRBJ2-1; TRBD2 agrees at 14 bases. Germline trimming cut 4 bases from V and 10 bases from J; bases unmatched to any gene: 12. The CDR3 totals 17 residues. The germline CDR1 and CDR2 sequences are SGHAT and FQNNGV. CDR3 loop: CASSSRGGTSGSGEQFF. In nucleotides, the CDR3 is TGTGCCAGCAGCTCACGGGGAGGGACTAGCGGGAGTGGCGAGCAGTTCTTC. The full variable domain, its missing parts supplied by reference TRBV11-2 and TRBJ2-1, is EAGVAQSPRYKIIEKRQSVAFWCNPISGHATLYWYQQILGQGPKLLIQFQNNGVVDDSQLPKDRFSAERLKGVDSTLKIQPAKLEDSAVYLCASSSRGGTSGSGEQFFGPGTRLTVL.

The chain links TRBV28 to TRBJ1-1, with D perhaps matching TRBD1 (6 bases). The CDR3 covers 17 residues. CDR1 and CDR2 (germline): MDHEN, SYDVKM. The germline V and J ends were trimmed by 5 bases and 2 bases, with 21 bases remaining between them. In nucleotides, the CDR3 is TGTGCCAGCAGTCAAGGGGGGGGGCTGGGGGAAAACACTGAAGCTTTCTTT. Translated, it gives CASSQGGGLGENTEAFF.

The CDR3 DNA is TGCGCCAGCAGCAACGGGACTAACACTGAAGCTTTCTTT. Its translation: CASSNGTNTEAFF. The rearrangement joins TRBV5-1 to TRBJ1-1, with TRBD1 as a possible D gene (5 bases). V gave up 4 bases and J gave up 2 bases, with 9 bases separating them. Germline V CDR1 and CDR2: SGHRS, YFSETQ. This CDR3 is built from 13 residues.

The chain uses TRBV7-8 and TRBJ2-7; 11 positions agree with TRBD2. J was trimmed by 4 bases and V by 6 bases; bases with no gene match: 5. Germline assignment: CDR1 SGHVS and CDR2 FQNEAQ. The CDR3 has 14 amino acids. The CDR3 protein is CASRPGLAVYEQYF. The CDR3 nucleotides read TGTGCCAGCAGACCGGGACTAGCGGTTTACGAGCAGTACTTC.

The V and J genes are TRBV29-1 and TRBJ2-7; weak D call: TRBD2 (5 bases). Germline V gene lookup returns CDR1 SQVTM and CDR2 ANQGSEA. The CDR3 extends over 14 amino acids. The V end was cut by 6 bases, the J end by 7 bases, with 22 bases between. The CDR3 loop is CSVVSGSSSVEQYF. The CDR3 nucleotides are TGCAGCGTAGTTTCGGGATCCTCCTCGGTAGAGCAGTACTTC.

The V gene is TRBV7-7, the J gene TRBJ2-7, with a weak D call TRBD1 (5 bases). V lost 5 bases, J lost 3 bases, and 17 bases lay in between. The length of the CDR3 is 15 residues. The germline V gene encodes CDR1 SSHAT and CDR2 FNYEAQ (reference sequence). The CDR3 DNA reads TGTGCCAGCAGCCCCACCCATGGGCAGGGCTACGAGCAGTACTTC. Residues: CASSPTHGQGYEQYF.

The chain employs TRBV5-4 and TRBJ2-7; 10 bases line up with TRBD2. CDR3 size: 16 residues. With 3 bases clipped from V and 4 bases from J, the junction kept 10 bases outside the gene matches. From germline, CDR1 is SGHNT and CDR2 YYREEE (reference sequence). Here the CDR3 DNA reads TGTGCCAGCAGCTGGGGAGCGGGAGGGGGCCCATACGAGCAGTACTTC. Translated: CASSWGAGGGPYEQYF.

The rearrangement joins TRBV9 to TRBJ2-6; weak D call: TRBD1 (6 bases). The CDR3 runs to 15 residues. Trimming stripped 6 bases from V and 2 bases from J, with 12 bases between. CDR1 SGDLS and CDR2 YYNGEE come from the germline V gene. This CDR3 reads CASNLDSAGANVLTF. The CDR3 coding sequence is TGTGCCAGCAACTTGGACAGTGCTGGGGCCAACGTCCTGACTTTC.